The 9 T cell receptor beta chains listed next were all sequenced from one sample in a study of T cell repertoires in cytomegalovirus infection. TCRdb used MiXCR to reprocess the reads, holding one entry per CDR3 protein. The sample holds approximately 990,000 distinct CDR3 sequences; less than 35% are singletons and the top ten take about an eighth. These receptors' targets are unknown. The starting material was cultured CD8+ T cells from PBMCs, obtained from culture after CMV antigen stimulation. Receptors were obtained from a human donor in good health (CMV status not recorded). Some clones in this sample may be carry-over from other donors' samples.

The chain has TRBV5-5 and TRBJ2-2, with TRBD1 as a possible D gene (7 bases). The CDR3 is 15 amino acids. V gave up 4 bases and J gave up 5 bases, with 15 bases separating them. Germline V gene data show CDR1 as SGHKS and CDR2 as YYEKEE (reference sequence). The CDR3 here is CASSPAGQRTGELFF. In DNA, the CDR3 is TGTGCCAGCAGCCCGGCGGGACAGCGTACCGGGGAGCTGTTTTTT.

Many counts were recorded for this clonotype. CDR3 loop: CASSSLDSLGTEAFF. The DNA of the CDR3 is TGTGCCAGCAGTTCCCTGGACAGTCTTGGAACTGAAGCTTTCTTT. The rearrangement joins TRBV7-2 to TRBJ1-1, with TRBD1 as a possible D gene (6 bases). Germline loops: CDR1 SGHTA, CDR2 FQGNSA. Trimming stripped 6 bases from V and 5 bases from J, with 19 bases between. This CDR3 has 15 amino acids.

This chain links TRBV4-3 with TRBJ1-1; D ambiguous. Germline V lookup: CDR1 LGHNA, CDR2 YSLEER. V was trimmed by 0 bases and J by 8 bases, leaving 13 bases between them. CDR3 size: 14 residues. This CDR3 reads CASSQDGLFAEAFF. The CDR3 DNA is TGCGCCAGCAGCCAAGATGGACTATTCGCCGAAGCTTTCTTT.

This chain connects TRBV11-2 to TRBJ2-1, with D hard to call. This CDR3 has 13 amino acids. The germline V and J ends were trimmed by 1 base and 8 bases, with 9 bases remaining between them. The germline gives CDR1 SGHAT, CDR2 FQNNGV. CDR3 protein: CASSLGGVYEQFF. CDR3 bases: TGTGCCAGCAGCTTAGGTGGAGTCTATGAGCAGTTCTTC.

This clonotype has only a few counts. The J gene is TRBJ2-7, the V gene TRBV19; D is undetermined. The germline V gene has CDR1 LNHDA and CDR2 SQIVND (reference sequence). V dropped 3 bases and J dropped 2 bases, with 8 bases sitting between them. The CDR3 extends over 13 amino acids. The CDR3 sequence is CASSIDSTYEQYV. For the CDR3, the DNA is TGTGCCAGTAGTATTGACTCAACCTACGAGCAGTACGTC.

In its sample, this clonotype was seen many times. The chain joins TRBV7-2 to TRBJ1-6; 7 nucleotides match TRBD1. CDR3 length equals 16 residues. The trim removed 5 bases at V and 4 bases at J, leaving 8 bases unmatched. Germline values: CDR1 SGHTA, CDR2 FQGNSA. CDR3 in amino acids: CASSAETGLYNSPLHF. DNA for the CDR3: TGTGCCAGCAGCGCAGAGACAGGGCTTTATAATTCACCCCTCCACTTT.

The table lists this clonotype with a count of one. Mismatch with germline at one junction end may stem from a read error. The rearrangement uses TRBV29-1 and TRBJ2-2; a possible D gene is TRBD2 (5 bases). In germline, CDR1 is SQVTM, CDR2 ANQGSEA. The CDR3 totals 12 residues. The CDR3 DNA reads TGCAGCGTGAGGGTCCCCACCGTGGAGCTGTTTTTT. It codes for CSVRVPTVELFF.

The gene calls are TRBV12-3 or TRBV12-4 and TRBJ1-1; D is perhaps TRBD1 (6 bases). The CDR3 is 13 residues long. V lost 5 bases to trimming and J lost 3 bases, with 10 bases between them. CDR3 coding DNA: TGTGCCAGCAGTCGACAGGTTTACACTGAAGCTTTCTTT. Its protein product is CASSRQVYTEAFF.

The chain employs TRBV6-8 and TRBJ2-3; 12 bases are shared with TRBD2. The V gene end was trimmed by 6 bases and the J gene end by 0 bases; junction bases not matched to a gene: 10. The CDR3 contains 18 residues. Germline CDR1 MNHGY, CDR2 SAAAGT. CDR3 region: CASSWTSGEITSTDTQYF. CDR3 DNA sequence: TGTGCCAGCAGCTGGACTAGCGGGGAGATTACTAGCACAGATACGCAGTATTTT.